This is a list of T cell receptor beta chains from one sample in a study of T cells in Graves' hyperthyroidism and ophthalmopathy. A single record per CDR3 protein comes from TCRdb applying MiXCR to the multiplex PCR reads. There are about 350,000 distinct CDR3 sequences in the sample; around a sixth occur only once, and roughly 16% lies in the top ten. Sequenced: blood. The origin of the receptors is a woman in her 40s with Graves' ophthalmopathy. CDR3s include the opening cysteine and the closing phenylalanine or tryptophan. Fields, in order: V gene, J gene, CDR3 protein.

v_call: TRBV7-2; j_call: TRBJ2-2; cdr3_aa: CASRPVRGGELFF
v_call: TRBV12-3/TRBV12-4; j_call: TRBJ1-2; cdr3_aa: CASSLDSKFYGYTF
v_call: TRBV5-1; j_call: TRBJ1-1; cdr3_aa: CASSSPDRVNTEAFF
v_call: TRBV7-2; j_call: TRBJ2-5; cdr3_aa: CASSMGGGLETQYF
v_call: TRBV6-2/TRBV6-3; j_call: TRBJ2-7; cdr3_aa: CASFGEQGGYEQYF
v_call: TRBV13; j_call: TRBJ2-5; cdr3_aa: CASSWTPEAQETQYF
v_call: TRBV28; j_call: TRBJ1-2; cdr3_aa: CASSPLREGALYGYTF
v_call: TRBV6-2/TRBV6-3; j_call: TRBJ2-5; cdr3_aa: CASSYLTGSETQYF
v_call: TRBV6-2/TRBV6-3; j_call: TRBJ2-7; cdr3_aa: CASSYQGPRHEQYF
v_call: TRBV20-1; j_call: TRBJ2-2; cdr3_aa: CSASPSGGVGELFF
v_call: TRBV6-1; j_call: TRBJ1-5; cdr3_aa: CASSVQVYSNQPQHF
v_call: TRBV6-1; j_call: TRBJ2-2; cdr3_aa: CATFRDLNTGELFF
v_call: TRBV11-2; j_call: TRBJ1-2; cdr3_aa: CASSTRRTGGRHGYTF
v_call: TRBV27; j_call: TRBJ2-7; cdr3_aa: CASSPTPGNEQYF
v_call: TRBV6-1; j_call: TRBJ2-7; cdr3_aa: CASSGYEQYF
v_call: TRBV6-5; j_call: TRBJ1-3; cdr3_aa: CASSYSNGGLGNTIYF
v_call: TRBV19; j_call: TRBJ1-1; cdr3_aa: CASSIAGAGRIGVGNTEAFF
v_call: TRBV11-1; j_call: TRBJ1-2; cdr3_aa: CASSLGMSRDSVINGYTF
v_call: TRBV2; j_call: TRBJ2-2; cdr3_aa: CASSDRGSRRGTGELFF
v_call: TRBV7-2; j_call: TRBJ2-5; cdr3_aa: CASSTSWTGGGETQYF
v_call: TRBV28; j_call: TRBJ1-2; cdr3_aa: CASSQGTGKEYGYTF
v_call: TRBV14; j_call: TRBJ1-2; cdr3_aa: CASSQVGQGGGINYGYTF
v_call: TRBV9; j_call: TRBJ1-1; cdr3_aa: CASSVAGATEAFF
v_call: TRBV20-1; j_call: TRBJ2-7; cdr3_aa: CSARDRLEWYEQYF
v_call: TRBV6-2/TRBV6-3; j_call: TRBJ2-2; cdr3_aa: CASSYSMAGGSGELFF
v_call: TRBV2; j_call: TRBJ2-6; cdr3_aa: CASSEWQSSGANVLTF
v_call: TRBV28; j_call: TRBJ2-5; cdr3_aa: CASSSQGLKETQYF
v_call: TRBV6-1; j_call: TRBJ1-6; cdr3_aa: CASSEALGGYNSPLHF
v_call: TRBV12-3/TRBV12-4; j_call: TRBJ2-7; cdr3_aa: CASSFGGHSYEQYF
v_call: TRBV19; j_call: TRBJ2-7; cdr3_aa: CASSNPGQSSYEQYF
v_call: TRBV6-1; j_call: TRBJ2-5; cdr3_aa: CASTKTSQETQYF
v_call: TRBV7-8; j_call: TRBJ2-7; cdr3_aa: CASSQKADRDGHEQYF
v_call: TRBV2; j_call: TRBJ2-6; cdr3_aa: CASSERGRRAGANVLTF
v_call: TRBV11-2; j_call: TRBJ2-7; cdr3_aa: CASSPTAKGQYF
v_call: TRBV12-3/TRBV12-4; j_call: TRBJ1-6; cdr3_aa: CASSTTGYNSPLHF
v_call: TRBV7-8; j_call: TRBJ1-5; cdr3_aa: CASSLAQGGRGPQHF
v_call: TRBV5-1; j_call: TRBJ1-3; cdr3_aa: CASSPYPGPSGNTIYF
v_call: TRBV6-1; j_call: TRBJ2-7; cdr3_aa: CASRTPDRAYEQYF
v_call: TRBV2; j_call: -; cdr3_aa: CASIVGSYEQFF
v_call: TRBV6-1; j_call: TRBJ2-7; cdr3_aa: CASSDRAPDEQYF
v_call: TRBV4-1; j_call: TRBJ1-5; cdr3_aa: CASSTGQMNSNQPQHF
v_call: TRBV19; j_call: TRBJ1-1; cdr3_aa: CATSPGGEVSTEAFF
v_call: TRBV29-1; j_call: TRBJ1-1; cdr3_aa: CSVRQEGTEAFF
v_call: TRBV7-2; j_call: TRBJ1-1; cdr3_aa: CASSPYDGTEAFF
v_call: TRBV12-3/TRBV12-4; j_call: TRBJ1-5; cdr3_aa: CASRPSGRGPQHF
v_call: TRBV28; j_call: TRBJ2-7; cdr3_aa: CASSRQGGSSYEQYF
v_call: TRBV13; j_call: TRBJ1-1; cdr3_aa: CASSWAGDAHTEAFF
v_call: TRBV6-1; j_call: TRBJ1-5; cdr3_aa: CASSITGERSQPQHF
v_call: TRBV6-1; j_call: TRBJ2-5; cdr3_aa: CASRAGRETQYF
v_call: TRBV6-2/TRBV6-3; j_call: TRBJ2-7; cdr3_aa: CASSYTRTGHEQYF
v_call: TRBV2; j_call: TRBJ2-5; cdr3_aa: CASSFGLEETQYF
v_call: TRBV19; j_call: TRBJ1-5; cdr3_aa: CASSIGKNSNQPQHF
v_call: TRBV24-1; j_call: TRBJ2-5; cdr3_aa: CATSDKGRGGETQYF
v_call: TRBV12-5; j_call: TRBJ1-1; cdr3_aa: CASGLLIGPGNTEAFF
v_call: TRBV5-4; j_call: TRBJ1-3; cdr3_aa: CASSLGGKGSGNTIYF